This TCR beta chain was recorded in a study of blood T cell repertoires in COVID-19. Turning to the study itself: PBMCs, B-cell-depleted T cells, or T cells were the source of the cDNA or gDNA that made up the material.

Original handling: Amplification of reference gene primers was used by the study to estimate nucleated cell counts. Clones were read by immunoSEQ multiplex PCR, and TCRdb kept only the in-frame ones, dropping some. That table is the source of V, J and clone size, and D and trimming were worked out from the DNA. The sample holds about 300,000 clones; about four fifths are singletons and the top ten take around a tenth. V was clipped by 6 bases and J by 6 bases, with 9 bases between them. Looked up from germline, CDR1 is MDHEN and CDR2 is SYDVKM. This CDR3 region has 11 residues. This TCR was recovered from a woman aged 45 to 65 who had recovered from COVID-19. The rearrangement uses TRBV28 and TRBJ2-7, with a weak D call TRBD1 (6 bases). Specimen: peripheral blood. The CDR3: CASSQGSEQYF. As DNA, the CDR3 is TGTGCCAGCAGCCAGGGGTCCGAGCAGTACTTC.